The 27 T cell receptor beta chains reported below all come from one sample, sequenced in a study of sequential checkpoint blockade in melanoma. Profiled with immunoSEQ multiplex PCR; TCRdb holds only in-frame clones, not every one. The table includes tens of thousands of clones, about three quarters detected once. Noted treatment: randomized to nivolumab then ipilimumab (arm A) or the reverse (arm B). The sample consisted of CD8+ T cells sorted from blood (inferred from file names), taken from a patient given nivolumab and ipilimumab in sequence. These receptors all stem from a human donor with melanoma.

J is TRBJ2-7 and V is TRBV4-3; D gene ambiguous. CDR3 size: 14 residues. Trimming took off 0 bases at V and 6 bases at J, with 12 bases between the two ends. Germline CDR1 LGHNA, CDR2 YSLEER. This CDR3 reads CASSQDPITGEQYF. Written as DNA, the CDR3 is TGCGCCAGCAGCCAAGACCCAATTACGGGCGAGCAGTACTTC.

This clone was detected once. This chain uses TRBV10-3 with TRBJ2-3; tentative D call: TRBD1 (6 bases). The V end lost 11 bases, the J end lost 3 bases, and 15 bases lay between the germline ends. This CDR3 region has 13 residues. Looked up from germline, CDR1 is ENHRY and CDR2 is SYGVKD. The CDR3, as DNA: TGTGCCGTAAAGGGGGTTTTGACAGATACGCAGTATTTT. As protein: CAVKGVLTDTQYF.

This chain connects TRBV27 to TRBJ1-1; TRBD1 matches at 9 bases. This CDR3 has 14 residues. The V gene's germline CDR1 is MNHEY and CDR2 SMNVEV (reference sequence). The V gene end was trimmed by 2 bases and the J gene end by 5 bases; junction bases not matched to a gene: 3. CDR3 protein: CASSLNRGPTEAFF. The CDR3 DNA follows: TGTGCCAGCAGTTTAAACAGGGGGCCGACTGAAGCTTTCTTT.

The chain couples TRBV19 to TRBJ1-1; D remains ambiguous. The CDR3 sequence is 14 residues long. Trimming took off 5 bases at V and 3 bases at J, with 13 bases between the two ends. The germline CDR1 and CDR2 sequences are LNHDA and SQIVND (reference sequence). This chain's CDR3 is CASSLYGRDTEAFF. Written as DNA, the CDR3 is TGTGCCAGTAGTCTATACGGGAGGGACACTGAAGCTTTCTTT.

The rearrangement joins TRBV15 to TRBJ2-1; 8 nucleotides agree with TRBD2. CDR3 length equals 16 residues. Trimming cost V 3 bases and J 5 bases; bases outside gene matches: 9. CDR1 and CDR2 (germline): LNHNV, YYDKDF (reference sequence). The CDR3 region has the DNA TGTGCCACCAGCAGTCTAGCGGGTGGGTCCCACAATGAGCAGTTCTTC. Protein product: CATSSLAGGSHNEQFF.

CDR3 in amino acids: CASSPRLAGPKETQYF. The DNA of the CDR3 is TGTGCCAGCAGTCCCAGACTAGCGGGACCAAAAGAGACCCAGTACTTC. The chain employs TRBV28 and TRBJ2-5, with 11 bases matching TRBD2. Germline V gives CDR1 MDHEN, CDR2 SYDVKM. V was pared by 5 bases and J by 3 bases, with 8 bases of the junction left unmatched. CDR3 length: 16 residues.

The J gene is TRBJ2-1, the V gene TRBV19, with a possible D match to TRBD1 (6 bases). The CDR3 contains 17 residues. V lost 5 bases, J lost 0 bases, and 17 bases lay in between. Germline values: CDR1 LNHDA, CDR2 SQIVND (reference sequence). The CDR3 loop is CASSQGIRVSSYNEQFF. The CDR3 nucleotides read TGTGCCAGTAGTCAGGGGATACGGGTAAGCTCCTACAATGAGCAGTTCTTC.

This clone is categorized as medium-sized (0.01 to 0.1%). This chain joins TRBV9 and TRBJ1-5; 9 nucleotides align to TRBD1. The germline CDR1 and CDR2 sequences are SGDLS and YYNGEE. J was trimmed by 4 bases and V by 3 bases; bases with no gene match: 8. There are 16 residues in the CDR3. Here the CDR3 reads CASSGAGTGPNQPQHF. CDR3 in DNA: TGTGCCAGCAGCGGCGCCGGGACAGGGCCGAATCAGCCCCAGCATTTT. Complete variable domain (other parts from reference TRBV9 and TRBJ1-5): DSGVTQTPKHLITATGQRVTLRCSPRSGDLSVYWYQQSLDQGLQFLIQYYNGEERAKGNILERFSAQQFPDLHSELNLSSLELGDSALYFCASSGAGTGPNQPQHFGDGTRLSIL.

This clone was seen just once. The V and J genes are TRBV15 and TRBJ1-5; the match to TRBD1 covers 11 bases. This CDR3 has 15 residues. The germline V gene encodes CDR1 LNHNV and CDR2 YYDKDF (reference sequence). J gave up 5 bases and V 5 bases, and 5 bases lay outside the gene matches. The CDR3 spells CATSRDRGTDQPQHF. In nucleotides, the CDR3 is TGTGCCACCAGCCGGGACAGGGGGACGGATCAGCCCCAGCATTTT. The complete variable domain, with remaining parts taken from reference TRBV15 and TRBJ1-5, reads DAMVIQNPRYQVTQFGKPVTLSCSQTLNHNVMYWYQQKSSQAPKLLFHYYDKDFNNEADTPDNFQSRRPNTSFCFLDIRSPGLGDTAMYLCATSRDRGTDQPQHFGDGTRLSIL.

CDR3 DNA: TGCGCCAGCCAGGCCGGGACTAGCGGGAGAGGAGACTACGAGCAGTACTTC. Its protein is CASQAGTSGRGDYEQYF. The chain employs TRBV5-1 and TRBJ2-7; 14 bases agree with TRBD2. V dropped 7 bases and J dropped 3; count of bases not matched to a gene: 12. The length of the CDR3 is 17 residues. Germline V gene sequence: CDR1 SGHRS, CDR2 YFSETQ.

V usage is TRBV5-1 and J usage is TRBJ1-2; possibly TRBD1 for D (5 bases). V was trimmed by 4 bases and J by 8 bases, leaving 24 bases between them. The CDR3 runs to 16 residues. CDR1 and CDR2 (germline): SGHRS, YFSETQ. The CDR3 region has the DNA TGCGCCAGCAGCCAAACAACAGGCGCTGTAATCGACGGCTACACCTTC. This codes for CASSQTTGAVIDGYTF.

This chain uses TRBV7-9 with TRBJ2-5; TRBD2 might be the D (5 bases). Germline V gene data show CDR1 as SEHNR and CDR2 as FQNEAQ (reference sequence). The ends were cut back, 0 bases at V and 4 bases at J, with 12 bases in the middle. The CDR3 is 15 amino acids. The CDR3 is CASSLARGLGETQYF. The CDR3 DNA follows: TGTGCCAGCAGCTTAGCTCGGGGATTGGGAGAGACCCAGTACTTC.

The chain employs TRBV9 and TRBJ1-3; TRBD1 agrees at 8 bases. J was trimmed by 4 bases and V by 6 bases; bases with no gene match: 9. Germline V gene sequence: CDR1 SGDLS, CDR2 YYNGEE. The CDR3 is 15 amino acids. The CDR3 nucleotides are TGTGCCAGCAAGGAGGGGACAGGTTGGGGAAACACCATATATTTT. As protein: CASKEGTGWGNTIYF.

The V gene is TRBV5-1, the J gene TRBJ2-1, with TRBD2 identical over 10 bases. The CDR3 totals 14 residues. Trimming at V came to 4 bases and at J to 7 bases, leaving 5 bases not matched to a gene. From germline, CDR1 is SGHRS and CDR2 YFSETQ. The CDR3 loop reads CASSPVSGRNEQFF. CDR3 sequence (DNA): TGCGCCAGCAGCCCGGTTAGCGGGAGGAATGAGCAGTTCTTC. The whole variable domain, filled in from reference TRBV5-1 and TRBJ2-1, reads KAGVTQTPRYLIKTRGQQVTLSCSPISGHRSVSWYQQTPGQGLQFLFEYFSETQRNKGNFPGRFSGRQFSNSRSEMNVSTLELGDSALYLCASSPVSGRNEQFFGPGTRLTVL.

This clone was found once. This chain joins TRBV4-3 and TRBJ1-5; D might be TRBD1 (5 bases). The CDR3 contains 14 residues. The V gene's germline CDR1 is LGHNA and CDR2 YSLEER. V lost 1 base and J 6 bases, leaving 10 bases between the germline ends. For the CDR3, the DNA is TGCGCCAGCAGCCAAGGGGGAGGGGCTCAGCCCCAGCATTTT. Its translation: CASSQGGGAQPQHF.

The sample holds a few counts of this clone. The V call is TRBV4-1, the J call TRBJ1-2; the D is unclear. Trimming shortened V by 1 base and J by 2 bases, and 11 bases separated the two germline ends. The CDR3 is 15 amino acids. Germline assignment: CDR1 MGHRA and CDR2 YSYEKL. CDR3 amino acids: CASSQVAEINYGYTF. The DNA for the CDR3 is TGCGCCAGCAGCCAAGTAGCAGAAATCAACTATGGCTACACCTTC.

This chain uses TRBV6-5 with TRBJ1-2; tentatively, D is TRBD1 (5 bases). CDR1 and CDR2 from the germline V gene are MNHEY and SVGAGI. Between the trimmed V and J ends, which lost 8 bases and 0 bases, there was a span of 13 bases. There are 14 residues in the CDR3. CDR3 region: CASGVGGANYGYTF. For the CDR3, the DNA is TGTGCCAGCGGGGTGGGGGGGGCTAACTATGGCTACACCTTC.

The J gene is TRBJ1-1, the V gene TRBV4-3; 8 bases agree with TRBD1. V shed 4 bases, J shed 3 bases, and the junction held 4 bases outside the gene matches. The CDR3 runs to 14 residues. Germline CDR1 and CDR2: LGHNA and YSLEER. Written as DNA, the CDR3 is TGCGCCAGCAGCCTAGGACAGGGTGACACTGAAGCTTTCTTT. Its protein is CASSLGQGDTEAFF.

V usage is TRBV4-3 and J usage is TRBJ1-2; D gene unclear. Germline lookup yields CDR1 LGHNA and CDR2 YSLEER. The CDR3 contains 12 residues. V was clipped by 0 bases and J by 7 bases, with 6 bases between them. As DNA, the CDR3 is TGCGCCAGCAGCCAAGATTTTAGTGGCTACACCTTC. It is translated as CASSQDFSGYTF.

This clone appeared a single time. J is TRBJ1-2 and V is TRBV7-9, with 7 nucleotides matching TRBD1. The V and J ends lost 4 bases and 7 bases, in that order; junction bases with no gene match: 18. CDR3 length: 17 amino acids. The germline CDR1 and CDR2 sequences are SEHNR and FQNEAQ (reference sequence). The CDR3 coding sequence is TGTGCCAGCAGCTCGCCACCTAATCCTGACAGGGACGGTGGCTACACCTTC. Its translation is CASSSPPNPDRDGGYTF.

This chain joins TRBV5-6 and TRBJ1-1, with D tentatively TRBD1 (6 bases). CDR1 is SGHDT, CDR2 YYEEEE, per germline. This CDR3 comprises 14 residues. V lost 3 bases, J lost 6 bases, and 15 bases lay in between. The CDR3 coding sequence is TGTGCCAGCAGCTCTCCGGGACACGAGCCTGAAGCTTTCTTT. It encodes CASSSPGHEPEAFF.

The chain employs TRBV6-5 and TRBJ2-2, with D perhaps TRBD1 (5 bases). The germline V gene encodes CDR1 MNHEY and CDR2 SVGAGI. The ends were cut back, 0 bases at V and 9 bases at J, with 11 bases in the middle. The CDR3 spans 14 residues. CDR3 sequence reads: CASSYSDSSRELFF. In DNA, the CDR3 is TGTGCCAGCAGTTACTCAGACAGCTCTCGGGAGCTGTTTTTT.

CDR3 sequence reads: CASSPSSFYGYTF. The CDR3, as DNA: TGTGCCAGCAGTCCCTCAAGCTTCTATGGCTACACCTTC. J is TRBJ1-2 and V is TRBV27; D is unresolved. The CDR3 consists of 13 residues. The germline V and J ends were trimmed by 5 bases and 4 bases, with 11 bases remaining between them. Germline V gene sequence: CDR1 MNHEY, CDR2 SMNVEV (reference sequence).

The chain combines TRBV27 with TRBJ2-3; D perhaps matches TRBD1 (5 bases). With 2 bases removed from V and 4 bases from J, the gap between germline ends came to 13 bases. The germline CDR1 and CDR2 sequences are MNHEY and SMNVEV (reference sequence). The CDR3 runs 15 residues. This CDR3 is CASSLGAGSADTQYF. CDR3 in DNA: TGTGCCAGCAGTTTAGGCGCAGGGTCCGCAGATACGCAGTATTTT.

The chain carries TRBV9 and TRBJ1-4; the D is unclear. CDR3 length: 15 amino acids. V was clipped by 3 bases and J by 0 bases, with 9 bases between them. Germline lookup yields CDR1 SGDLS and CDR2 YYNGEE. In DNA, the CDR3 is TGTGCCAGCAGCGGAGAGGCAACAACTAATGAAAAACTGTTTTTT. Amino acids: CASSGEATTNEKLFF.

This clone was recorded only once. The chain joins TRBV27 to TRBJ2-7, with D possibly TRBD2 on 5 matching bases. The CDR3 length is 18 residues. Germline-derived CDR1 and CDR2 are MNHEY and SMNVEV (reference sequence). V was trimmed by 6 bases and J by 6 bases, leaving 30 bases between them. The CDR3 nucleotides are TGTGCCAGCAGCTTTAAAGGTGACGCTGACTGGGCGGGTGGCGAGCAGTACTTC. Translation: CASSFKGDADWAGGEQYF.

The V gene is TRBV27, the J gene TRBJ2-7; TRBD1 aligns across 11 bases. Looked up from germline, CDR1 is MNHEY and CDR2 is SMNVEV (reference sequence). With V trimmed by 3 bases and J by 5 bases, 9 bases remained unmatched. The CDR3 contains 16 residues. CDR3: CASSFDRDRGTHEQYF. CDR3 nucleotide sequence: TGTGCCAGCAGTTTTGACCGGGACAGGGGGACCCACGAGCAGTACTTC.